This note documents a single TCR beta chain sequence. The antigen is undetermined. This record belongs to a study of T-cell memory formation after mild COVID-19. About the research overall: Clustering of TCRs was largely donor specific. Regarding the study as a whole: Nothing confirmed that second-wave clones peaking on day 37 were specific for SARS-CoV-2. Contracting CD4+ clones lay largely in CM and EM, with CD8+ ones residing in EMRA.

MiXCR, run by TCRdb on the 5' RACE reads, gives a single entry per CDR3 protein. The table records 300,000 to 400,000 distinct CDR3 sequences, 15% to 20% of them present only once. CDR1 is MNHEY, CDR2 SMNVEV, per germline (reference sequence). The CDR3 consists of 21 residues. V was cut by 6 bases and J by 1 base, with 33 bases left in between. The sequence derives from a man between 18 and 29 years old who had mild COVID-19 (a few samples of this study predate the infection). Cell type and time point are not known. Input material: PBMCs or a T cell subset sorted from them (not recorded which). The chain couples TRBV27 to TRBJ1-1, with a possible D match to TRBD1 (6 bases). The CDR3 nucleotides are TGTGCCAGCAGCCAGCTGGGGGCTGGGGGGCGCAAGGTCAACGGGAACACTGAAGCTTTCTTT. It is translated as CASSQLGAGGRKVNGNTEAFF.